What follows are 32 T cell receptor beta chains derived from one specimen sequenced in a study of neurological immune-mediated disorders. Via MiXCR, TCRdb re-called the 5' RACE reads, giving one row per CDR3 protein. The sample shows tens of thousands of distinct CDR3 sequences, over 8.5% of them seen only once. Time point denoted: technical triplicate 1. Source material: PBMCs. These receptors were taken from a man in his sixties with HTLV-1-associated myelopathy (HAM/TSP).

This clonotype was recorded many times. For the CDR3, the DNA is TGCGCCAGCAGCGGTCTAGCGGGAGGGCCTGCGGTTCGGGACGGGGAGCTGTTTTTT. Amino acid sequence: CASSGLAGGPAVRDGELFF. The rearrangement uses TRBV5-1 and TRBJ2-2, with 12 bases matching TRBD2. V lost 4 bases to trimming and J lost 7 bases; unmatched junction nucleotides: 17. Germline V gene data show CDR1 as SGHRS and CDR2 as YFSETQ. This CDR3 has 19 residues.

CDR3 protein: CASSPPGQDFYGYTF. The CDR3 nucleotides are TGTGCCAGCTCACCCCCGGGACAGGATTTCTATGGCTACACCTTC. V gene TRBV18 combines with J gene TRBJ1-2; 8 positions match TRBD1. Germline V gene data show CDR1 as KGHSH and CDR2 as LQKENI. The ends lost 3 bases at V and 4 bases at J; junction bases unmatched: 7. The CDR3 covers 15 residues.

This clonotype has a count of ten or more. V usage is TRBV7-2 and J usage is TRBJ1-1, with D perhaps matching TRBD1 (5 bases). CDR1 is SGHTA, CDR2 FQGNSA, per germline. The V gene lost 5 bases and the J gene lost 1 base, with 14 bases spanning the gap. The CDR3 consists of 15 residues. The CDR3 DNA reads as TGTGCCAGCAGCCCCTCCGGGGCGCGGAACACTGAAGCTTTCTTT. This codes for CASSPSGARNTEAFF.

This clonotype was picked up many times. The rearrangement links TRBV5-1 to TRBJ2-2, with TRBD2 as a possible D gene (6 bases). The CDR3 runs 15 residues. The germline gives CDR1 SGHRS, CDR2 YFSETQ. V lost 4 bases to trimming and J lost 5 bases, with 15 bases between them. The CDR3 DNA reads TGCGCCAGCAGCCCCGGTAGCGGTGGGACCGGGGAGCTGTTTTTT. This encodes CASSPGSGGTGELFF.

The sample holds many counts of this clonotype. The chain employs TRBV20-1 and TRBJ2-1; 12 bases match TRBD2. After removal of 5 bases from V and 4 bases from J, the junction contained 3 bases not matched to a gene. The CDR3 runs 14 residues. The germline V gene has CDR1 DFQATT and CDR2 SNEGSKA (reference sequence). The CDR3 DNA follows: TGCAGTGCTCTAGCGGGAGGGCGATACAATGAGCAGTTCTTC. This encodes CSALAGGRYNEQFF.

At least ten counts were recorded for this clonotype. V and J are TRBV28 and TRBJ2-2; 10 positions match TRBD1. Germline V gene data show CDR1 as MDHEN and CDR2 as SYDVKM. The trim removed 5 bases at V and 2 bases at J, leaving 2 bases unmatched. The CDR3 extends over 15 amino acids. The CDR3 coding sequence is TGTGCCAGCAGTGACAGGGGGCGTAACACCGGGGAGCTGTTTTTT. Translating gives CASSDRGRNTGELFF. The full variable domain, with the rest looked up from reference TRBV28 and TRBJ2-2, is DVKVTQSSRYLVKRTGEKVFLECVQDMDHENMFWYRQDPGLGLRLIYFSYDVKMKEKGDIPEGYSVSREKKERFSLILESASTNQTSMYLCASSDRGRNTGELFFGEGSRLTVL.

Note on this clonotype: A much larger clone lies a single base off, so this may be a read error. This chain joins TRBV9 and TRBJ2-3; TRBD2 matches at 7 bases. This CDR3 is 15 amino acids long. Germline assignment: CDR1 SGDLS and CDR2 YYNGEE. The V segment lost 3 bases and the J segment 6 bases; nucleotides outside the gene matches: 10. DNA of the CDR3: TGTGCCAGCAGCGCGACGAGGGCGCGGGGGGATACGCAGTATTTT. Protein sequence: CASSATRARGDTQYF. The full variable domain, in which reference TRBV9 and TRBJ2-3 provide the parts outside the CDR3, is DSGVTQTPKHLITATGQRVTLRCSPRSGDLSVYWYQQSLDQGLQFLIQYYNGEERAKGNILERFSAQQFPDLHSELNLSSLELGDSALYFCASSATRARGDTQYFGPGTRLTVL.

This clonotype was detected ten times or more. CDR3 sequence: CSARAGGSRDTQYF. In nucleotides, the CDR3 is TGCAGTGCTAGAGCTGGGGGATCGAGAGATACGCAGTATTTT. The chain has TRBV20-1 and TRBJ2-3; D is possibly TRBD1 or TRBD2 (5 bases each). The CDR3 extends over 14 amino acids. Per the germline V gene, CDR1 is DFQATT and CDR2 is SNEGSKA (reference sequence). The V end lost 1 base, the J end lost 5 bases, and 13 bases lay between the germline ends.

In this sample, this clonotype turned up many times. V is TRBV5-5 and J is TRBJ2-1; TRBD2 agrees at 11 bases. The V and J ends lost 2 bases and 6 bases, in that order; junction bases with no gene match: 4. The germline CDR1 and CDR2 sequences are SGHKS and YYEKEE (reference sequence). The CDR3 length is 15 residues. In nucleotides, the CDR3 is TGTGCCAGCAGCTTTGGCACTAGCGGGAGCAATGAGCAGTTCTTC. It translates to CASSFGTSGSNEQFF.

This clonotype has ten or more counts. The chain recombines TRBV3-1 with TRBJ2-2, with 8 bases matching TRBD2. With 3 bases clipped from V and 7 bases from J, the junction kept 7 bases outside the gene matches. The CDR3 spans 15 residues. Per germline, CDR1 LGHDT and CDR2 YNNKEL (reference sequence). The CDR3 loop reads CASSQSSGSGGELFF. The CDR3 DNA sequence: TGTGCCAGCAGCCAGTCGAGCGGGAGCGGCGGGGAGCTGTTTTTT.

This clonotype was observed many times. Written as DNA, the CDR3 is TGTGCCACCAGCAGAGGGGGGGGGCAGTCGGGCACTGAAGCTTTCTTT. It yields the protein CATSRGGGQSGTEAFF. This chain connects TRBV15 to TRBJ1-1, with a possible D match to TRBD1 (6 bases). Trimming took off 1 base at V and 4 bases at J, with 16 bases between the two ends. Germline V lookup: CDR1 LNHNV, CDR2 YYDKDF (reference sequence). The length of the CDR3 is 16 residues.

This clonotype was picked up many times. The CDR3 DNA reads TGTGCCACCAGGGACAGGGGATCCAATGAGCAGTTCTTC. Translation: CATRDRGSNEQFF. The chain carries TRBV6-1 and TRBJ2-1, with TRBD1 matching over 10 bases. The trim removed 10 bases at V and 6 bases at J, leaving 6 bases unmatched. The CDR3 extends over 13 amino acids. Germline V lookup: CDR1 MNHNS, CDR2 SASEGT.

This clonotype showed up many times. This rearrangement joins TRBV5-1 to TRBJ2-7; D is possibly TRBD1 (7 bases). The CDR3 covers 15 residues. Germline V CDR1 and CDR2: SGHRS, YFSETQ. Deletions cut 1 base from V and 2 bases from J, with 13 bases between. For the CDR3, the DNA is TGCGCCAGCAGCTTGATGGCAGGGGGGACCTACGAGCAGTACTTC. Its protein is CASSLMAGGTYEQYF.

This clonotype was counted ten times or more. The V and J genes are TRBV5-1 and TRBJ1-6, with D possibly TRBD1 on 5 matching bases. Between the trimmed V and J ends, which lost 0 bases and 8 bases, there was a span of 12 bases. The germline CDR1 and CDR2 sequences are SGHRS and YFSETQ. The CDR3 extends over 15 amino acids. The CDR3 DNA sequence: TGCGCCAGCAGCTTGGAAACAGGTTTAGATTCACCCCTCCACTTT. It is translated as CASSLETGLDSPLHF. Full variable domain (remainder filled in from reference TRBV5-1 and TRBJ1-6): KAGVTQTPRYLIKTRGQQVTLSCSPISGHRSVSWYQQTPGQGLQFLFEYFSETQRNKGNFPGRFSGRQFSNSRSEMNVSTLELGDSALYLCASSLETGLDSPLHFGNGTRLTVT.

This clonotype has just one count. No conserved phenylalanine or tryptophan ends this CDR3, so it is likely a read error. The limits of the CDR3 on the DNA are not certain, so only TCRdb's listed CDR3 is given. This sequence joins TRBV28 and TRBJ2-5; the DNA was not used to check the table's D call, TRBD1. The CDR3 sequence runs 14 residues, both termini included. Germline V CDR1 and CDR2: MDHEN, SYDVKM. CDR3 amino acids: CASSQWGGGETQNL.

This clonotype was observed at least ten times. This chain links TRBV7-3 with TRBJ2-6, with 7 bases lining up with TRBD1. The length of the CDR3 is 17 residues. Trimming at V came to 2 bases and at J to 0 bases, leaving 4 bases not matched to a gene. CDR1 is SGHTA and CDR2 is FQGTGA in the germline V gene. The CDR3 DNA is TGTGCCAGCAGCTTACAGGGGGAGTACTCTGGGGCCAACGTCCTGACTTTC. This translates into CASSLQGEYSGANVLTF.

The sample holds many counts of this clonotype. The chain combines TRBV10-2 with TRBJ2-2; TRBD2 might be the D (6 bases). The V gene lost 0 bases and the J gene lost 6 bases, with 17 bases spanning the gap. The CDR3 has 17 amino acids. Looked up from germline, CDR1 is WSHSY and CDR2 is SAAADI. The CDR3 region is CASSESFRVGSPGELFF. CDR3 sequence (DNA): TGCGCCAGCAGTGAGTCGTTTCGCGTCGGGAGTCCCGGGGAGCTGTTTTTT.

The table lists this clonotype with many counts. In DNA form, the CDR3 reads TGTGCCAGCAATCCAGGGCGCAATCAGCCCCAGCATTTT. Translated: CASNPGRNQPQHF. V gene TRBV2 combines with J gene TRBJ1-5, with a possible D match to TRBD1 (5 bases). Looked up from germline, CDR1 is SNHLY and CDR2 is FYNNEI. The CDR3 loop spans 13 amino acids. V gave up 7 bases and J gave up 2 bases, with 9 bases separating them. The full variable domain, with the rest looked up from reference TRBV2 and TRBJ1-5, is EPEVTQTPSHQVTQMGQEVILRCVPISNHLYFYWYRQILGQKVEFLVSFYNNEISEKSEIFDDQFSVERPDGSNFTLKIRSTKLEDSAMYFCASNPGRNQPQHFGDGTRLSIL.

This clonotype was detected ten times or more. The chain links TRBV4-1 to TRBJ2-7, with TRBD1 matching over 8 bases. CDR1 and CDR2 (germline): MGHRA, YSYEKL. This CDR3 is 14 amino acids long. J lost 7 bases, V lost 4 bases, and 9 bases had no gene match. In nucleotides, the CDR3 is TGCGCCAGCAGCCCCCGGACAGGGTGGTGGGAGCAGTACTTC. It codes for CASSPRTGWWEQYF.

This clonotype came up many times. V gene TRBV2 combines with J gene TRBJ2-6; D is possibly TRBD1 (5 bases). Germline V CDR1 and CDR2: SNHLY, FYNNEI. The CDR3 consists of 14 residues. Trimming stripped 7 bases from V and 4 bases from J, with 11 bases between. In DNA, the CDR3 is TGTGCCAGCACCCTAGGGGCCGGGGCCAACGTCCTGACTTTC. It translates to CASTLGAGANVLTF.

This chain uses TRBV9 with TRBJ1-6, with D possibly matching TRBD1 (5 bases). The CDR3 runs to 15 residues. Trimming cost V 3 bases and J 5 bases, with 12 bases left between them. The V gene's germline CDR1 is SGDLS and CDR2 YYNGEE. The CDR3 DNA sequence: TGTGCCAGCAGCGCGAGGAGGGGTGATAATTCACCCCTCCACTTT. It is translated as CASSARRGDNSPLHF.

In its sample, this clonotype is medium-sized. The genes are TRBV25-1 and TRBJ2-3; D remains unclear. Trimming removed 3 bases from V and 11 bases from J, with 18 bases in between. Per germline, CDR1 MGHDK and CDR2 SYGVNS. This CDR3 has 14 residues. The CDR3 sequence: CASSDLRTPARQYF. In nucleotides, the CDR3 is TGTGCCAGCAGTGACCTACGCACTCCTGCGAGGCAGTATTTT. Combining the CDR3 with reference TRBV25-1 and TRBJ2-3 gives the whole variable domain EADIYQTPRYLVIGTGKKITLECSQTMGHDKMYWYQQDPGMELHLIHYSYGVNSTEKGDLSSESTVSRIRTEHFPLTLESARPSHTSQYLCASSDLRTPARQYFGPGTRLTVL.

This clonotype came up many times. CDR3 nucleotides: TGTGCCAGCAGCCTGGGAGCGAACACCGGGGAGCTGTTTTTT. This translates into CASSLGANTGELFF. The chain uses TRBV7-6 and TRBJ2-2, with TRBD2 as a possible D gene (5 bases). This CDR3 is 14 amino acids long. V was shortened by 5 bases and J by 0 bases, with 7 bases between the two germline ends. Germline CDR1 SGHVS, CDR2 FNYEAQ. Full variable domain (outside the CDR3, taken from reference TRBV7-6 and TRBJ2-2): GAGVSQSPRYKVTKRGQDVALRCDPISGHVSLYWYRQALGQGPEFLTYFNYEAQQDKSGLPNDRFSAERPEGSISTLTIQRTEQRDSAMYRCASSLGANTGELFFGEGSRLTVL.

At least ten counts were recorded for this clonotype. The genes are TRBV7-8 and TRBJ1-6, with D unresolved. Trimming shortened V by 5 bases and J by 7 bases, and 15 bases separated the two germline ends. CDR1 is SGHVS, CDR2 FQNEAQ, per germline. CDR3 length equals 15 residues. The CDR3 region has the DNA TGTGCCAGCAGCCCGGCAGACGTGGGGAATTCACCCCTCCACTTT. Translation: CASSPADVGNSPLHF. Full variable domain (remainder filled in from reference TRBV7-8 and TRBJ1-6): GAGVSQSPRYKVAKRGQDVALRCDPISGHVSLFWYQQALGQGPEFLTYFQNEAQLDKSGLPSDRFFAERPEGSVSTLKIQRTQQEDSAVYLCASSPADVGNSPLHFGNGTRLTVT.

This clonotype was seen repeatedly, ten times or more. The rearrangement uses TRBV5-1 and TRBJ2-1; a possible D gene is TRBD1 (5 bases). The ends were cut back, 2 bases at V and 10 bases at J, with 16 bases in the middle. The CDR3 sequence is 14 residues long. From germline, CDR1 is SGHRS and CDR2 YFSETQ. DNA of the CDR3: TGCGCCAGCAGCTTCGGTTTGGACACTCGGGAGCAGTTCTTC. Translating it yields CASSFGLDTREQFF.

This clonotype was observed many times. This sequence joins TRBV12-3 or TRBV12-4 and TRBJ1-5, with a possible D match to TRBD1 (5 bases). V was pared by 6 bases and J by 0 bases, with 12 bases between. This CDR3 contains 15 residues. This CDR3 reads CASSQSGGSNQPQHF. In DNA form, the CDR3 reads TGTGCCAGCAGCCAGAGTGGGGGTAGCAATCAGCCCCAGCATTTT.

The V gene is TRBV2, the J gene TRBJ2-7; no reliable D call. The germline V gene has CDR1 SNHLY and CDR2 FYNNEI. The CDR3 is made up of 10 amino acids. The V end was cut by 1 base, the J end by 5 bases, with 0 bases between. CDR3 bases: TGTGCCAGCAGTGAAGACGAGCAGTACTTC. Protein: CASSEDEQYF.

This clonotype came up many times. This chain links TRBV6-1 with TRBJ2-7; tentative D call: TRBD1 (5 bases). Trimming pared 2 bases from V and 2 bases from J, leaving 13 bases between. Germline CDR1 and CDR2: MNHNS and SASEGT. The CDR3 is 15 amino acids. CDR3 loop: CASSESTGPTYEQYF. The CDR3 region has the DNA TGTGCCAGCAGTGAATCTACAGGACCAACCTACGAGCAGTACTTC.

This clonotype came up many times. The rearrangement uses TRBV12-3 or TRBV12-4 and TRBJ2-7; 12 bases are shared with TRBD1. J lost 6 bases, V lost 3 bases, and 9 bases had no gene match. There are 16 residues in the CDR3. The CDR3 region has the DNA TGTGCCAGCAGTTTGTCTCCGGGACAGGGGGCGGTCGAGCAGTACTTC. This encodes CASSLSPGQGAVEQYF.

In this sample, this clonotype turned up many times. CDR3 sequence reads: CASRDRGLTNYGYTF. CDR3 bases: TGCGCCAGCCGGGACAGAGGCCTGACTAACTATGGCTACACCTTC. This chain links TRBV5-1 with TRBJ1-2; 7 bases map to TRBD1. Losses at the gene ends were 7 bases for V and 0 bases for J; bases not matched to a gene: 9. Germline assignment: CDR1 SGHRS and CDR2 YFSETQ. The CDR3 is made up of 15 amino acids.

This clonotype was detected many times. CDR3 protein: CASSPRTGRSLNEQFF. The CDR3 region has the DNA TGTGCCAGCAGCCCCCGTACCGGGAGGAGCCTCAATGAGCAGTTCTTC. J is TRBJ2-1 and V is TRBV11-2; TRBD2 agrees at 7 bases. Losses at the gene ends were 5 bases for V and 6 bases for J; bases not matched to a gene: 13. The CDR3 contains 16 residues. From germline, CDR1 is SGHAT and CDR2 FQNNGV. The variable domain in full, completed from reference TRBV11-2 and TRBJ2-1, reads EAGVAQSPRYKIIEKRQSVAFWCNPISGHATLYWYQQILGQGPKLLIQFQNNGVVDDSQLPKDRFSAERLKGVDSTLKIQPAKLEDSAVYLCASSPRTGRSLNEQFFGPGTRLTVL.

In this sample, this clonotype turned up many times. The V call is TRBV7-3, the J call TRBJ2-3, with no clear D. The CDR3 is made up of 14 amino acids. The ends were cut back, 5 bases at V and 3 bases at J, with 12 bases in the middle. CDR1 SGHTA and CDR2 FQGTGA come from the germline V gene. CDR3 loop: CASSPASNTDTQYF. CDR3 DNA sequence: TGTGCCAGCAGCCCCGCGAGTAATACAGATACGCAGTATTTT.